These 25 T cell receptor beta chains were sequenced from one sample in a study of T cells in women clearing cervical HPV infection. Repertoires were generated with immunoSEQ multiplex PCR, while TCRdb's copy carries only in-frame clones and drops some. The sample has some 20,000 clones. The sequencing sample was made of blood buffy coat. Receptors originate from a woman aged 18 to 75 with a cervical HPV16 infection that either progressed to CIN3+ or cleared (not recorded which).

Remarks on this clone: The read ends 3 residues early relative to the CDR3; the germline J gene fills the gap. The chain is built from TRBV2 and TRBJ2-2; TRBD2 might be the D (6 bases). CDR1 is SNHLY, CDR2 FYNNEI, per germline. The length of the CDR3 is 14 residues. The CDR3 sequence is CATRTAGGNSPLFF. Partial CDR3 DNA: TGTGCCACCCGGACGGCCGGGGGAAATTCACCG.

As concerns this clone: Read sequence stops 3 residues before the CDR3 end, and the germline J gene provides the missing end. V gene TRBV2 combines with J gene TRBJ2-2; D unclear. CDR1 SNHLY and CDR2 FYNNEI come from the germline V gene. The CDR3 is 14 amino acids. CDR3 loop: CAATSGATNEKLFF. Partial CDR3 DNA: TGTGCCGCTACCTCGGGTGCAACTAATGAAAAG. The complete variable domain, with remaining parts taken from reference TRBV2 and TRBJ2-2, reads EPEVTQTPSHQVTQMGQEVILRCVPISNHLYFYWYRQILGQKVEFLVSFYNNEISEKSEIFDDQFSVERPDGSNFTLKIRSTKLEDSAMYFCAATSGATNEKLFFGEGSRLTVL.

As concerns this clone: With the read ending 3 residues before the CDR3 end, the germline J gene is used to fill in that end. The chain carries TRBV5-1 and TRBJ1-2; 11 nucleotides line up with TRBD1. This CDR3 is built from 15 residues. CDR1 SGHRS and CDR2 YFSETQ come from the germline V gene. The J segment lost 7 bases and the V segment lost 2 bases, leaving 7 bases of the junction unmatched. The chain's CDR3 is CASSFLGQGAVGYTF. Incomplete CDR3 DNA: TGCGCCAGCAGCTTCCTTGGACAGGGGGCCGTTGGC.

With regard to this clone: The read halts 3 residues ahead of the CDR3 end, with the missing end drawn from the germline J gene. The chain is built from TRBV18 and TRBJ1-1; a possible D gene is TRBD1 (6 bases). The CDR3 has 16 amino acids. V was trimmed by 3 bases and J by 0 bases, leaving 14 bases between them. CDR1 is KGHSH, CDR2 LQKENI, per germline. The covered CDR3 bases are TGTGCCAGCTCACCGGGGGCGGCGATAATGAACACTGAA. As protein: CASSPGAAIMNTE. The full CDR3 reads CASSPGAAIMNTEAFF.

As for this clone: The read comes to an end 3 residues before the CDR3 does, leaving the germline J gene to fill in the end. V is TRBV5-1 and J is TRBJ1-4, with 9 nucleotides matching TRBD1. The CDR3 contains 15 residues. Germline loops: CDR1 SGHRS, CDR2 YFSETQ. V gave up 4 bases and J gave up 1 base; unmatched junction bases: 2. CDR3 DNA, as far as it was read: TGCGCCAGCAGCCCGGACAGGGGAACTAATGAAAAA. Translated, it gives CASSPDRGTNEK. The entire CDR3 reads CASSPDRGTNEKLFF.

Comments on this clone: From the germline J gene comes the end of the CDR3, since the read stops 3 residues before it. V is TRBV24-1 and J is TRBJ2-3, with D possibly TRBD1 on 5 matching bases. Germline CDR1 is KGHDR and CDR2 is SFDVKD. This CDR3 region has 16 residues. V gave up 4 bases and J gave up 6 bases, with 19 bases separating them. CDR3 amino acids: CATSDIGRTKVDTQYF. CDR3 bases read: TGTGCCACCAGTGACATCGGACGGACAAAAGTGGATACG.

As concerns this clone: The read ends 3 residues before the CDR3 terminus; that terminus is restored from the germline J gene. The chain recombines TRBV30 with TRBJ1-2; 7 positions match TRBD1. The CDR3 contains 14 residues. CDR1 is GTSNPN and CDR2 is SVGIG in the germline V gene (reference sequence). V shed 0 bases, J shed 6 bases, and the junction held 7 bases outside the gene matches. The CDR3 loop reads CAWSVKGGEDGYTF. The CDR3 bases that were read are TGTGCCTGGAGTGTGAAAGGGGGCGAGGATGGC.

With regard to this clone: The read ends 3 residues early relative to the CDR3; the germline J gene fills the gap. The V gene is TRBV7-2, the J gene TRBJ2-1; D might be TRBD2 (5 bases). V gave up 4 bases and J gave up 0 bases, with 7 bases separating them. The CDR3 runs to 14 residues. Per germline, CDR1 SGHTA and CDR2 FQGNSA. The CDR3 is CASSSTSSYNEQFF. The covered CDR3 bases are TGTGCCAGCAGCTCTACTAGCTCCTACAATGAG. The full variable domain, in which reference TRBV7-2 and TRBJ2-1 provide the parts outside the CDR3, is GAGVSQSPSNKVTEKGKDVELRCDPISGHTALYWYRQSLGQGLEFLIYFQGNSAPDKSGLPSDRFSAERTGGSVSTLTIQRTQQEDSAVYLCASSSTSSYNEQFFGPGTRLTVL.

Of note for this clone: With the read ending 3 residues before the CDR3 end, the germline J gene is used to fill in that end. The chain combines TRBV7-3 with TRBJ2-2; D is ambiguous. Germline V lookup: CDR1 SGHTA, CDR2 FQGTGA. V was pared by 4 bases and J by 8 bases, with 5 bases between. This CDR3 has 11 residues. CDR3 bases read: TGTGCCAGCAGCTCCCAAGGGGAG. This gives the protein CASSSQGE. The CDR3, in full, reads CASSSQGELFF.

Worth noting for this clone: The sequenced fragment ends 3 residues before the CDR3 boundary, so the rest is inferred from the germline J gene. The V call is TRBV6-1, the J call TRBJ2-4; D possibly corresponds to TRBD2 (7 bases). Trimming removed 4 bases from V and 1 base from J, with 11 bases in between. The CDR3 spans 15 residues. CDR1 and CDR2 from the germline V gene are MNHNS and SASEGT. The sequenced CDR3 bases are TGTGCCAGCAGTGCAAGGGGGGGGGCCAAAAACATT. It codes for CASSARGGAKNI. The whole CDR3 region reads CASSARGGAKNIQYF.

Points on this clone: The read gets to within 3 residues of the CDR3 end, and the germline J gene fills in the rest. The rearrangement uses TRBV30 and TRBJ1-2; 7 positions match TRBD1. CDR3 length equals 14 residues. CDR1 is GTSNPN and CDR2 is SVGIG in the germline V gene (reference sequence). The ends lost 2 bases at V and 7 bases at J; junction bases unmatched: 10. Partial CDR3 DNA: TGTGCCTGGAGTCCCTTCCGACAGGGCTCTGGC. Translated: CAWSPFRQGSG. The full CDR3 protein is CAWSPFRQGSGYTF.

In the case of this clone: The read ends 3 residues early relative to the CDR3; the germline J gene fills the gap. The chain joins TRBV5-1 to TRBJ2-5; 10 bases are a match to TRBD1. The CDR3 consists of 15 residues. J gave up 4 bases and V 0 bases, and 3 bases lay outside the gene matches. Germline CDR1 SGHRS, CDR2 YFSETQ. The CDR3: CASSLGDRGVETQYF. The sequenced part of the CDR3 DNA is TGCGCCAGCAGCTTGGGGGACAGGGGCGTAGAGACC.

This clone shows up as medium-sized (0.01 to 0.1%) by frequency. At one of its ends the junction is not consistent with the germline gene, which may arise from a read error. The DNA ends 3 residues before the CDR3 does, and the rest of the CDR3 is filled in from the germline J gene. The chain couples TRBV7-7 to TRBJ2-3; D unclear. The V gene's germline CDR1 is SSHAT and CDR2 FNYEAQ (reference sequence). CDR3 length equals 13 residues. The CDR3 loop reads CASSFSSTDTQYF. CDR3 bases read: TGTGCTAGCAGCTTTAGTAGCACAGATACG.

In regard to this clone: The observed sequence ends 3 residues before the CDR3 terminus, with the missing tail filled in from the germline J gene. The chain joins TRBV7-2 to TRBJ1-2; D gene uncertain. CDR1 SGHTA and CDR2 FQGNSA come from the germline V gene. The CDR3 has 15 residues. Trimming pared 2 bases from V and 4 bases from J, leaving 14 bases between. Incomplete CDR3 DNA: TGTGCCAGCAGCTTAAATACGGGGTTCGGCTATGGC. Encoded protein: CASSLNTGFGYG. The CDR3 in its entirety is CASSLNTGFGYGYTF. The entire variable domain, with the rest obtained from reference TRBV7-2 and TRBJ1-2, is as follows: GAGVSQSPSNKVTEKGKDVELRCDPISGHTALYWYRQSLGQGLEFLIYFQGNSAPDKSGLPSDRFSAERTGGSVSTLTIQRTQQEDSAVYLCASSLNTGFGYGYTFGSGTRLTVV.

To note about this clone: The DNA ends 3 residues before the CDR3 does, and the rest of the CDR3 is filled in from the germline J gene. The rearrangement uses TRBV12-3 or TRBV12-4 and TRBJ2-7; 7 bases are a match to TRBD1. The CDR3 is 13 residues long. V lost 7 bases to trimming and J lost 2 bases; unmatched junction nucleotides: 5. The sequenced CDR3 bases are TGTGCCAGCAAGCGAAGGGGGCCCTACGAG. Translating it yields CASKRRGPYE. The whole CDR3 is CASKRRGPYEQYF.

As for this clone: The read ends 3 residues early relative to the CDR3; the germline J gene fills the gap. The J gene is TRBJ2-1, the V gene TRBV7-6; perhaps TRBD1 as D (7 bases). The CDR3 is 16 amino acids. V lost 3 bases and J 3 bases, leaving 15 bases between the germline ends. The V gene's germline CDR1 is SGHVS and CDR2 FNYEAQ. The CDR3 region is CASSFGTGDSYNEQFF. Partial CDR3 DNA: TGTGCCAGCAGCTTTGGGACGGGGGACAGCTACAATGAG.

On this clone: The junction and the germline gene differ at one end; a read error may be behind it. Read coverage stops 3 residues before the CDR3 terminus; the germline J gene supplies the remainder. The rearrangement uses TRBV7-7 and TRBJ2-1; D may be TRBD1 (6 bases). This CDR3 contains 13 residues. Germline V gives CDR1 SSHAT, CDR2 FNYEAQ (reference sequence). The CDR3 reads CASSLGQHNEQFF. The CDR3 DNA, read in part, is TGTGCTAGCAGCTTAGGACAGCACAATGAG.

Regarding this clone: The read comes to an end 3 residues before the CDR3 does, leaving the germline J gene to fill in the end. The chain combines TRBV20-1 with TRBJ1-1; D gene uncertain. CDR1 and CDR2 from the germline V gene are DFQATT and SNEGSKA (reference sequence). CDR3 length: 13 residues. V lost 1 base, J lost 1 base, and 7 bases lay in between. CDR3 region: CSARVFGNTEAFF. The sequenced CDR3 bases are TGCAGTGCTAGAGTGTTCGGGAACACTGAA.

As regards this clone: Sequencing ends 3 residues short of the CDR3 end; the germline J gene provides the rest. The chain links TRBV7-9 to TRBJ1-3; 8 positions match TRBD1. The trim removed 8 bases at V and 4 bases at J, leaving 10 bases unmatched. The CDR3 consists of 15 residues. Per the germline V gene, CDR1 is SEHNR and CDR2 is FQNEAQ (reference sequence). The part of the CDR3 DNA that was read is TGTGCCAGCTCCGCATCGGGACAGGCCGGAAACACC. Residues: CASSASGQAGNT. The full CDR3 protein reads CASSASGQAGNTIYF.

The sequenced part of the CDR3 DNA is TGTGCCAGCAGCTTGAAGCAGGGGGGTCAGCCC. This encodes CASSLKQGGQP. The CDR3 in its entirety is CASSLKQGGQPQHF. The V call is TRBV7-6, the J call TRBJ1-5; TRBD1 matches 7 bases. The missing CDR3 end, 3 residues past where the read stops, is filled in from the germline J gene. Trimming cost V 3 bases and J 6 bases; bases outside gene matches: 5. Germline values: CDR1 SGHVS, CDR2 FNYEAQ. The CDR3 is made up of 14 amino acids.

About this clone: The CDR3 end falls 3 residues outside the read, so it is completed with the germline J gene. This chain uses TRBV7-2 with TRBJ2-4, with a tentative D call TRBD1 (5 bases). Germline loops: CDR1 SGHTA, CDR2 FQGNSA. The CDR3 extends over 14 amino acids. The ends were cut back, 7 bases at V and 6 bases at J, with 16 bases in the middle. CDR3 sequence: CASTQTAWGNIQYF. The CDR3 bases that were read are TGTGCCAGCACCCAGACAGCCTGGGGAAACATT.

Turning to this clone: Read data end 3 residues before the CDR3 end; the end is taken from the germline J gene. The V gene is TRBV5-1, the J gene TRBJ2-3; D uncertain. The CDR3 is made up of 14 amino acids. The germline V gene has CDR1 SGHRS and CDR2 YFSETQ. The sequenced CDR3 bases are TGCGCCAGCAGCTTGGATGGCGCCTCACAGCCG. Its translation: CASSLDGASQP. The complete CDR3 sequence is CASSLDGASQPQYF.

Note on this clone: The CDR3 end lies 3 residues beyond the end of the read and is filled in from the germline J gene. The chain is built from TRBV19 and TRBJ2-5; TRBD1 aligns across 8 bases. Per the germline V gene, CDR1 is LNHDA and CDR2 is SQIVND (reference sequence). Trimming took 4 bases from V and 5 from J; bases not matched to a gene: 3. The CDR3 spans 13 residues. The sequenced part of the CDR3 DNA is TGTGCCAGTAGTAGACAGGGGTGGGAGACC. Its translation: CASSRQGWET. The complete CDR3 protein is CASSRQGWETQYF.

As for this clone: Read coverage stops 3 residues before the CDR3 terminus; the germline J gene supplies the remainder. This chain uses TRBV30 with TRBJ2-1, with TRBD2 as a possible D gene (5 bases). Germline V CDR1 and CDR2: GTSNPN, SVGIG (reference sequence). The CDR3 runs 15 residues. V lost 1 base to trimming and J lost 8 bases, with 18 bases between them. The CDR3 bases that were read are TGTGCCTGGAGTGGCCTTGCGCTAGCTACCGATGAG. Protein product: CAWSGLALATDE. Given in full, the CDR3 is CAWSGLALATDEQFF.

Notes on this clone: The read comes to an end 3 residues before the CDR3 does, leaving the germline J gene to fill in the end. The chain has TRBV20-1 and TRBJ2-7; 9 bases are shared with TRBD2. The V segment lost 0 bases and the J segment 1 base; nucleotides outside the gene matches: 1. This CDR3 region has 14 residues. CDR1 and CDR2 (germline): DFQATT, SNEGSKA (reference sequence). The CDR3 loop reads CSARERGGSYEQYF. The DNA read from the CDR3 is TGCAGTGCTAGAGAGCGGGGGGGGTCCTACGAG.